A selection of T cell receptor beta chains follows, all from one sample in a study of cytomegalovirus exposure and HLA in healthy donors. TCRdb keeps only in-frame clones here, not all; method: immunoSEQ multiplex PCR. The table records over 130,000 clones, 70% of them present only once. The source material was PBMCs. Source of these receptors: a woman in her 30s in good health and CMV-seronegative. Both conserved end residues are trimmed from each CDR3. Each record gives: V gene, CDR3 protein.

TRBV7-2 ASSLGPSYTGELF
TRBV7-9 SSSLATGGNGYT
TRBV30 AWRGVQVRNMNTEAF
TRBV5-1 ASSLELSSYNEQF
TRBV5-1 ASSFGVGGLTSGVSYNEQF
TRBV18 ASSSIDTQY
TRBV2 ASSPGGAPNTEAF
TRBV2 ASSVSTGIAF
TRBV5-1 ASSLRTSGEGDTQY
TRBV11-3 ASSQGGSSPDTQY
TRBV18 ASSRGTPNTEAF
TRBV30 AWDVAGGLLQTQY
TRBV5-1 ASREGTNYGYT
TRBV27 ASSSLGLAGGSIRYEQF
TRBV5-5 ASSFWAGITGELF
TRBV5-6 ASSPGGGTQETQY
TRBV4-1 ASSQKLNTGELF
TRBV19 ASIHIGTDLVGYT
TRBV6-6 ASSLGQGFETEAF
TRBV19 ATRLQGASYNEQF
TRBV7-2 ASSLRQQTNYGYT
TRBV7-6 ASSLGPRDFQETQY
TRBV18 ATSPASGSSYEQY
TRBV11-2 ASSPGGRGLQETQY
TRBV28 ASSSTIQGHQPQH